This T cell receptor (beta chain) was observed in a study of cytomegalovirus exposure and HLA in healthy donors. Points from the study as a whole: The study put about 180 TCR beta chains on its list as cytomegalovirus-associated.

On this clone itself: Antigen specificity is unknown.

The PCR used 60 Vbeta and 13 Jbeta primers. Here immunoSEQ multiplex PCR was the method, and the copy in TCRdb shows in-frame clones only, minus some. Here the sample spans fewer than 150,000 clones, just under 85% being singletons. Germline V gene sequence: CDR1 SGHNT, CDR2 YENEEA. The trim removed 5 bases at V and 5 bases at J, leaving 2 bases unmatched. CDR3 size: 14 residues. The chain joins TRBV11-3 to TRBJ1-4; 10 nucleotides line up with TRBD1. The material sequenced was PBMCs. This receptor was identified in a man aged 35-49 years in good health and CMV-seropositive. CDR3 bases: TGTGCCAGCAGCCCGGACAGGGGGAATGAAAAACTGTTTTTT. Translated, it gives CASSPDRGNEKLFF.